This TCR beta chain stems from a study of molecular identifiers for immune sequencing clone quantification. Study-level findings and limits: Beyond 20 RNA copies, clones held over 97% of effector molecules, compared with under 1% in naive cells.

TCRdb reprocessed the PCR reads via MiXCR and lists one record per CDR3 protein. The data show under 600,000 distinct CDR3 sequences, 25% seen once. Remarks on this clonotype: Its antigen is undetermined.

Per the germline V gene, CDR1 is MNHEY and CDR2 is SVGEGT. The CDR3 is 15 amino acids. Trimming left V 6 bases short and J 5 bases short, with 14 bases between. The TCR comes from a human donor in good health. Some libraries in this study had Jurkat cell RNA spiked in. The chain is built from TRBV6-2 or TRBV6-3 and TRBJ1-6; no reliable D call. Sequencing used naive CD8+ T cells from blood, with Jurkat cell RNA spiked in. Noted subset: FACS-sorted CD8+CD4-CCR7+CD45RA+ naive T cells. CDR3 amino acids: CASSPRSTNNSPLHF. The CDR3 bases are TGTGCCAGCAGCCCCCGGTCTACCAATAATTCACCCCTCCACTTT.